This T cell receptor beta chain was retrieved from a study of T cell repertoires in cytomegalovirus infection. Study background: The authors used CMV epitopes that were HLA-C-restricted (recently identified) and HLA-B-restricted (well studied). Evidence of both CMV infection and a matching HLA type came from public TCR beta signatures. Study-wide results and limits: Ex vivo, HLA-C-restricted CMV-specific TCR beta clonotypes prevailed over the rest of the response. Frequencies of public TCR beta families were cumulated, and this identified carriers of CMV plus the relevant HLA.

V was shortened by 4 bases and J by 2 bases, with 9 bases between the two germline ends. This CDR3 comprises 13 residues. Germline CDR1 and CDR2: SEHNR and FQNEAQ (reference sequence). Concerning this clonotype: Its antigen is still unknown.

TCRdb re-derived calls from the reads in MiXCR, one entry per CDR3 protein. The sample lists around 300,000 distinct CDR3 sequences; 25% were seen once. The chain uses TRBV7-9 and TRBJ2-7; either TRBD1 or TRBD2 may fit D (5 bases each). The specimen was cultured PBMCs, collected from culture after CMV antigen stimulation. The receptor was derived from a human donor in good health (CMV status not recorded). Some clones in this sample may be carry-over from other donors' samples. For the CDR3, the DNA is TGTGCCAGCAGCTCTGGGACGCCCTACGAGCAGTACTTC. This encodes CASSSGTPYEQYF.